Sequencing of this T cell receptor beta chain was carried out in a study of early T cells in non-severe SARS-CoV-2 infection (dated by TCRdb to about 2021). Describing the broader study: Because TCR sequencing relied on bulk RNA taken from unsorted whole blood, pairing of alpha and beta chains was not possible. Beyond this particular receptor, the publication reports: VDJdb matching was skewed toward anti-spike CD8 responses, so virus-specific expansions were likely underestimated and private and CD4 specificities were missed.

The study was a case-control design nested within a healthcare worker cohort in London, UK, with weekly nasopharyngeal swab PCR tests and blood sampling. Healthcare workers were enrolled in the week of the UK lockdown, from 23 to 31 March 2020, and were followed every week for up to about 15 weeks. This clonotype has a count of ten or more. It has no known antigen specificity. No base-level quality is on record; no much larger clone is a single base apart. The library was prepared using 5' RACE. The data were produced on a NextSeq 500. In the TCR library protocol, unique molecular identifiers were attached to individual cDNA molecules to correct for PCR bias and sequencing error. Both TCR alpha and beta chains were sequenced, and tight co-correlation was observed between alpha and beta sequence abundances in each sample. Concerning the study's data processing: V gene, J gene and CDR3 annotation of TCR sequences was performed with Decombinator V4. Expanded TCRs were defined as changing significantly between any two time points under a Poisson model with p below 0.0001. TCR abundances were normalised to the total number of TCRs sequenced per sample and expressed as counts per million. VDJdb, accessed 1 November 2021, was searched for CMV, EBV and SARS-CoV-2 annotated TCRs, with TCRs annotated for multiple antigens excluded. The public reads were reanalyzed by TCRdb: fastp trimming at Q25, MiXCR alignment, in-frame beta chains only. CDR3 protein sequences are deduplicated, and each keeps its most common genes and DNA. The V and J calls reflect TCRdb's pipeline rather than the authors' work. For this sample there are more than 35,000 distinct CDR3 sequences; 3.5% to 5% appear just once. Clones ranked in the top ten supply around 15% of the sample.

This clonotype was sampled from an adult who was a healthcare worker with PCR-confirmed SARS-CoV-2 infection or an uninfected control (not recorded which). Sequenced sample: whole blood.

The CDR3 protein sequence reads: CSATPSGSRTEAFF. Here is the DNA: TGCAGTGCGACTCCGAGCGGGAGTAGGACTGAAGCTTTCTTT. The receptor chain draws on TRBV20-1 and TRBJ1-1; the D gene lacks a confident call. Between the V and J ends, shortened by 6 bases and 5 bases respectively, the junction contains 19 bases. The CDR3 numbers 14 residues from cysteine through phenylalanine. Only the CDR3 part of the read is kept: 42 bases, read in frame from the first base. From the germline V gene (reference sequence), CDR1 is DFQATT and CDR2 is SNEGSKA.